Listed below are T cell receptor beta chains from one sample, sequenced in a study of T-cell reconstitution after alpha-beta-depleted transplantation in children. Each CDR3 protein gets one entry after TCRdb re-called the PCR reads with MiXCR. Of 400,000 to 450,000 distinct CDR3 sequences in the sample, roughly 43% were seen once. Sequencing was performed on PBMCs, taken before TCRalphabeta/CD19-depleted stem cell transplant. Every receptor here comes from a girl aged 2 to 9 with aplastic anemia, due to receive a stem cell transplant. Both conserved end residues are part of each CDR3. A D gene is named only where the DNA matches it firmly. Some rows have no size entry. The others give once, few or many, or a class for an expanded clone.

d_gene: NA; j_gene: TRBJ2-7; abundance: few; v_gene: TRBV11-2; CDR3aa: CASSLNPRDPEQYF; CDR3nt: TGTGCCAGCAGCTTGAACCCCCGGGACCCAGAGCAGTACTTC
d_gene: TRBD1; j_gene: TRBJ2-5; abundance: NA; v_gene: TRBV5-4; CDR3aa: CASSGTELLQETQYF; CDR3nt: TGTGCCAGCAGCGGGACAGAACTACTACAAGAGACCCAGTACTTC
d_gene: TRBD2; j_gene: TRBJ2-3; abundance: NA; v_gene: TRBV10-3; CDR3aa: CAISEPRGGRADTQYF; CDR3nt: TGTGCCATCAGTGAGCCGCGGGGGGGCCGGGCAGATACGCAGTATTTT
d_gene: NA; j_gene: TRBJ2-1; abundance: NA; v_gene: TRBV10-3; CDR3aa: CAISESDNNEQFF; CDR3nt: TGTGCCATCAGTGAGTCAGATAACAATGAGCAGTTCTTC
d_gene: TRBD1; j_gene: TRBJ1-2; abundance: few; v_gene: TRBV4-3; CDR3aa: CASSQGSRGLGYTF; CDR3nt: TGCGCCAGCAGCCAAGGATCCAGGGGGCTTGGCTACACCTTC
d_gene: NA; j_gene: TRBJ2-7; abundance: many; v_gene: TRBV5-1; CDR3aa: CASPRDISYEQYF; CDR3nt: TGCGCCAGCCCCCGGGACATTTCCTACGAGCAGTACTTC
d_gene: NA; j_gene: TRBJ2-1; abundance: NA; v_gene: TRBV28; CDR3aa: CASSFLSQGPTNEQFF; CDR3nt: TGTGCCAGCAGTTTCCTTTCACAGGGCCCCACGAATGAGCAGTTCTTC
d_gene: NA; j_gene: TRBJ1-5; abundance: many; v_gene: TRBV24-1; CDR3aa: CATSDLSSNQPQHF; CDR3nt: TGTGCCACCAGTGATTTATCCAGCAATCAGCCCCAGCATTTT
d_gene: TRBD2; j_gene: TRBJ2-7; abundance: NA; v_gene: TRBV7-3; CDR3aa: CASSPDSGVSSYEQYF; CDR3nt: TGTGCCAGCAGCCCCGATAGCGGGGTGAGCTCCTACGAGCAGTACTTC
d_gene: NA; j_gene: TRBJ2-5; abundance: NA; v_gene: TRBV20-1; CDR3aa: CSARGLQETQYF; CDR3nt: TGCAGTGCTAGGGGACTCCAAGAGACCCAGTACTTC
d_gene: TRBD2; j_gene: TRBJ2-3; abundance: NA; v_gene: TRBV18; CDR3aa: CASSRAGAEDTQYF; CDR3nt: TGTGCCAGCTCACGAGCGGGAGCGGAGGATACGCAGTATTTT
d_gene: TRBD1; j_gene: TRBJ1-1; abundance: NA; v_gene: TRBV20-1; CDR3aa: CSARGGQGYTEAFF; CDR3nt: TGCAGTGCTAGAGGAGGACAGGGGTACACTGAAGCTTTCTTT
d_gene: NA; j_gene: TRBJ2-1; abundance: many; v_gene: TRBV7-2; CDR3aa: CASSFEVLALSHEQFF; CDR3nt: TGTGCCAGCAGCTTTGAGGTGCTAGCGCTTTCTCATGAGCAGTTCTTC
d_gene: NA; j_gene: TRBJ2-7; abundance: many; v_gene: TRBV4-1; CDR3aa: CASSLGAEQYF; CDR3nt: TGCGCCAGCAGCCTCGGTGCCGAGCAGTACTTC
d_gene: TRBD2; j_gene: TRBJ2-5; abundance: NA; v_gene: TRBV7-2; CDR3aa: CASSSRGLAGKETQYF; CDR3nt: TGTGCCAGCAGCTCCCGGGGACTAGCGGGGAAAGAGACCCAGTACTTC
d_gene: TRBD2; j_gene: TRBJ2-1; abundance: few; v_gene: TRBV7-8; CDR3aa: CASLDPSGRTNEQFF; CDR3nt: TGTGCCAGCTTAGACCCTAGCGGGAGGACAAATGAGCAGTTCTTC
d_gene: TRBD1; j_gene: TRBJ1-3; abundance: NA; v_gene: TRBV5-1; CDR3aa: CASSLDGTGGTGNTIYF; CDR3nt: TGCGCCAGCAGCTTGGACGGGACAGGGGGCACTGGAAACACCATATATTTT
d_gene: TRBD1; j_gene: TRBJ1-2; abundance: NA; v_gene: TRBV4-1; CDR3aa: CASSQVGTGYGYTF; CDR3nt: TGCGCCAGCAGTCAAGTCGGGACAGGCTATGGCTACACCTTC
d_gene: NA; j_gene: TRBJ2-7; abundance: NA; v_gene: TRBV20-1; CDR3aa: CSARRPSVLFHEQYF; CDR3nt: TGCAGTGCTAGAAGGCCCTCTGTTTTGTTCCACGAGCAGTACTTC
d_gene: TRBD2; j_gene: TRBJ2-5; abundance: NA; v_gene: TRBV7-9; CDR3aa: CASSSAGGPETQYF; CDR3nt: TGTGCCAGCAGTTCAGCGGGAGGGCCGGAGACCCAGTACTTC
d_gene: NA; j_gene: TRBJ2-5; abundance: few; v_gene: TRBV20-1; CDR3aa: CSPGETQYF; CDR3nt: TGCAGTCCCGGGGAGACCCAGTACTTC
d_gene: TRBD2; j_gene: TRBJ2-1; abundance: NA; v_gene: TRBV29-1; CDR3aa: CSVEVSGRYEQFF; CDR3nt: TGCAGCGTTGAAGTTAGCGGGAGATACGAGCAGTTCTTC
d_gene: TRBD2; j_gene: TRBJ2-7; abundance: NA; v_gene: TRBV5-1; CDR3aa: CASSLMGGGTYEQYF; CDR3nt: TGCGCCAGCAGCTTGATGGGCGGGGGAACTTACGAGCAGTACTTC
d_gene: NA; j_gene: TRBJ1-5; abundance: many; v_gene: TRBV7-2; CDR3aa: CASSRGSNQPQHF; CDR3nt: TGTGCCAGCAGTAGGGGAAGCAATCAGCCCCAGCATTTT
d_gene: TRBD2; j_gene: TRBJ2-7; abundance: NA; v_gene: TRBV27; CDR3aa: CASSRGAVTYEQYF; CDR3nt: TGTGCCAGCTCGCGGGGGGCGGTCACCTACGAGCAGTACTTC
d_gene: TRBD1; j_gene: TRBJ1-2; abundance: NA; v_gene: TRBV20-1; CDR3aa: CSARRTGGADGYTF; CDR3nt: TGCAGTGCTAGACGGACAGGGGGCGCGGATGGCTACACCTTC
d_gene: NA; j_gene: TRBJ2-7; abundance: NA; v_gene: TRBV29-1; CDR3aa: CSVALTYGLVYEQYF; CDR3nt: TGCAGCGTTGCCCTAACATACGGGCTGGTCTACGAGCAGTACTTC